This T cell receptor beta chain was captured in a study of blood T cell repertoires in COVID-19. Study at large: The United States, Italy and Spain supplied acute and convalescent COVID-19 samples. Sample material is recorded as cDNA or gDNA derived from T cells, B-cell-depleted T cells, or PBMCs.

Seattle participants joined during active infection and were tracked over time. Germline CDR1 reads SGHNT; CDR2 reads YYREEE (reference sequence). V shed 2 bases and J 1 base; nucleotides not matched to a gene: 2. CDR3 length: 15 residues. Original analysis: Estimates of nucleated cell counts were drawn from the amplification of reference gene primers. Method: immunoSEQ multiplex PCR; TCRdb's copy keeps in-frame clones and lacks some. The V and J calls and clone size come from that table; D and trimming were worked out from the DNA. The repertoire includes almost 400,000 clones, around 87% of them detected once, and about 2.3% sits in the top ten.

The rearrangement links TRBV5-4 to TRBJ2-3, with 9 bases that match TRBD1. Sequencing was carried out using peripheral blood. The receptor comes from a woman aged 55-70 years with COVID-19, enrolled during active disease. The DNA of the CDR3 is TGTGCCAGCAGCTTACAGGGGGCGGGCACAGATACGCAGTATTTT. Encoded protein: CASSLQGAGTDTQYF.